This entry lists 26 T cell receptor beta chains sequenced from one sample in a study of cytomegalovirus exposure and HLA in healthy donors. Use of 60 Vbeta and 13 Jbeta primers characterized the PCR. Assay used: immunoSEQ multiplex PCR; TCRdb lists only in-frame clones, some missing. The sample includes around 200,000 clones, roughly 73% seen only once; the top ten take 3.1%. Sequencing used PBMCs. The receptor set was obtained from a female donor in good health and CMV-seronegative.

This chain links TRBV19 with TRBJ2-2; D possibly corresponds to TRBD2 (5 bases). The V gene lost 3 bases and the J gene lost 11 bases, with 16 bases spanning the gap. This CDR3 contains 14 residues. From germline, CDR1 is LNHDA and CDR2 SQIVND (reference sequence). The CDR3 protein is CASSMAQLGGELFF. The CDR3 coding sequence is TGTGCCAGTAGTATGGCACAGCTAGGAGGAGAGCTGTTTTTT.

In the case of this clone: The identical CDR3 is also encoded by other nucleotide sequences in the sample. V is TRBV15 and J is TRBJ2-1; 7 bases are shared with TRBD1. Trimming at V came to 5 bases and at J to 0 bases, leaving 4 bases not matched to a gene. Germline CDR1 is LNHNV and CDR2 is YYDKDF (reference sequence). The CDR3 is 15 residues long. DNA of the CDR3: TGTGCCACCAGCTCACGACAGGGCTCCTACAATGAGCAGTTCTTC. This translates into CATSSRQGSYNEQFF.

This clone was counted only a few times. In the same sample, other DNA sequences code for this CDR3. The chain recombines TRBV30 with TRBJ1-2; weak D call: TRBD1 (6 bases). This CDR3 comprises 16 residues. CDR1 is GTSNPN and CDR2 is SVGIG in the germline V gene (reference sequence). Deletions cut 2 bases from V and 4 bases from J, with 20 bases between. CDR3 sequence reads: CAWSRLGTSNPYGYTF. DNA for the CDR3: TGTGCCTGGAGTCGCCTCGGGACAAGTAACCCCTATGGCTACACCTTC.

The chain recombines TRBV13 with TRBJ1-6; 7 bases line up with TRBD1. The CDR3 runs to 17 residues. Germline V CDR1 and CDR2: PRHDT, FYEKMQ (reference sequence). V gave up 5 bases and J gave up 7 bases; unmatched junction bases: 14. The CDR3 DNA reads as TGTGCCAGCAGCCGGCCAGGAGACAGGGTATGGAATTCACCCCTCCACTTT. This codes for CASSRPGDRVWNSPLHF.

This chain uses TRBV10-3 with TRBJ1-4; D is unclear. CDR3 size: 14 residues. CDR1 and CDR2 from the germline V gene are ENHRY and SYGVKD. The V end was cut by 3 bases, the J end by 5 bases, with 10 bases between. CDR3 sequence: CAISDETNNEKLFF. In nucleotides, the CDR3 is TGTGCCATCAGTGACGAGACAAACAATGAAAAACTGTTTTTT.

The chain carries TRBV28 and TRBJ1-1; 9 nucleotides match TRBD1. V lost 9 bases, J lost 3 bases, and 11 bases stayed unmatched. This CDR3 region has 15 residues. CDR1 MDHEN and CDR2 SYDVKM come from the germline V gene. CDR3 sequence reads: CASRALGTGHTEAFF. The CDR3 bases are TGTGCCAGTCGCGCGCTCGGGACAGGGCACACTGAAGCTTTCTTT.

The chain employs TRBV11-2 and TRBJ2-7; maybe TRBD1 (5 bases). V lost 0 bases and J 2 bases, leaving 14 bases between the germline ends. The CDR3 is 16 residues long. The germline CDR1 and CDR2 sequences are SGHAT and FQNNGV. The CDR3 loop is CASSLDWGGRTYEQYF. The CDR3 DNA is TGTGCCAGCAGCTTAGATTGGGGCGGCAGGACCTACGAGCAGTACTTC.

The chain recombines TRBV21-1 with TRBJ2-1; TRBD2, the table's D call, was not compared with the DNA. TRBV21-1 is a documented pseudogene. The CDR3 covers 18 residues. The CDR3 loop is CASSKGRVWRANYNEQFF. CDR3 DNA sequence: TGTGCCAGCAGCAAAGGGAGAGTGTGGCGGGCGAACTACAATGAGCAGTTCTTC.

This chain uses TRBV6-5 with TRBJ1-5; D perhaps matches TRBD1 (5 bases). Trimming shortened V by 6 bases and J by 2 bases, and 11 bases separated the two germline ends. This CDR3 has 14 amino acids. In germline, CDR1 is MNHEY, CDR2 SVGAGI. The CDR3 is CASSRGGGNQPQHF. The CDR3 DNA sequence: TGTGCCAGCAGCCGCGGGGGGGGCAATCAGCCCCAGCATTTT.

This clone appeared a few times. This chain joins TRBV18 and TRBJ2-3; TRBD1 matches at 7 bases. V lost 3 bases, J lost 0 bases, and 15 bases stayed unmatched. From germline, CDR1 is KGHSH and CDR2 LQKENI. The CDR3 totals 19 residues. In nucleotides, the CDR3 is TGTGCCAGCTCACCGACAGGGTCAGGCGGGCGAACTAGCACAGATACGCAGTATTTT. This codes for CASSPTGSGGRTSTDTQYF. The variable domain in full, with the rest retrieved from reference TRBV18 and TRBJ2-3, is NAGVMQNPRHLVRRRGQEARLRCSPMKGHSHVYWYRQLPEEGLKFMVYLQKENIIDESGMPKERFSAEFPKEGPSILRIQQVVRGDSAAYFCASSPTGSGGRTSTDTQYFGPGTRLTVL.

The genes are TRBV7-3 and TRBJ2-1; 12 bases are shared with TRBD2. Germline values: CDR1 SGHTA, CDR2 FQGTGA. V lost 1 base and J lost 0; bases outside the gene matches: 4. This CDR3 contains 18 residues. CDR3 loop: CASSLRPSGGVSYNEQFF. CDR3 nucleotide sequence: TGTGCCAGCAGCTTAAGGCCTAGCGGGGGGGTCTCCTACAATGAGCAGTTCTTC.

The chain has TRBV6-5 and TRBJ1-6; D unclear. The CDR3 spans 14 residues. CDR1 is MNHEY, CDR2 SVGAGI, per germline. Trimming took off 2 bases at V and 6 bases at J, with 8 bases between the two ends. The CDR3 sequence: CASSYGSSNSPLHF. CDR3 DNA: TGTGCCAGCAGTTACGGGAGTTCTAATTCACCCCTCCACTTT.

J is TRBJ1-2 and V is TRBV15; no firm D call. The CDR3 extends over 13 amino acids. Germline loops: CDR1 LNHNV, CDR2 YYDKDF (reference sequence). Trimming shortened V by 6 bases and J by 4 bases, and 12 bases separated the two germline ends. In DNA, the CDR3 is TGTGCCACCAGTGCGGGTCCCGGCTATGGCTACACCTTC. This codes for CATSAGPGYGYTF.

The chain carries TRBV6-6 and TRBJ2-5; 7 bases map to TRBD1. The CDR3 spans 11 residues. J lost 7 bases, V lost 10 bases, and 6 bases had no gene match. Per germline, CDR1 MNHNY and CDR2 SVGAGI (reference sequence). The DNA for the CDR3 is TGTGCCACCACAGGGGTTGGGACCCAGTACTTC. This gives the protein CATTGVGTQYF.

Only one count was recorded for this clone. The chain links TRBV28 to TRBJ2-7; D is possibly TRBD1 (5 bases). The CDR3 has 13 residues. V was pared by 4 bases and J by 1 base, with 8 bases between. Germline V gives CDR1 MDHEN, CDR2 SYDVKM. Here the CDR3 reads CASSWTLSYEQYF. The CDR3 region has the DNA TGTGCCAGCAGTTGGACACTTTCCTACGAGCAGTACTTC.

Comments on this clone: This sample also contains other DNA sequences that code for the same CDR3. The chain recombines TRBV19 with TRBJ2-7, with D hard to call. The CDR3 is 12 amino acids. Between the trimmed V and J ends, which lost 5 bases and 7 bases, there was a span of 12 bases. Germline CDR1 and CDR2: LNHDA and SQIVND (reference sequence). The CDR3 loop is CASSRDIGEQYF. CDR3 coding DNA: TGTGCCAGTAGTCGTGACATAGGTGAGCAGTACTTC.

The J gene is TRBJ2-1, the V gene TRBV28; 14 bases are shared with TRBD2. The CDR3 extends over 18 amino acids. The V and J ends lost 7 bases and 5 bases, in that order; junction bases with no gene match: 13. The germline gives CDR1 MDHEN, CDR2 SYDVKM. CDR3 DNA: TGTGCCAGCACCCCCCTGGGGACTAGCGGGGGTCGGGACAATGAGCAGTTCTTC. This codes for CASTPLGTSGGRDNEQFF.

The gene calls are TRBV30 and TRBJ1-2, with 8 bases aligning to TRBD1. The V segment lost 3 bases and the J segment 6 bases; nucleotides outside the gene matches: 9. The CDR3 has 14 residues. Germline CDR1 reads GTSNPN; CDR2 reads SVGIG (reference sequence). CDR3 coding DNA: TGTGCCTGGAGCCGGGACAGGTGGACCGATGGCTACACCTTC. Protein sequence: CAWSRDRWTDGYTF.

A single count supports this clone. This rearrangement joins TRBV6-5 to TRBJ1-5, with no clear D. Germline CDR1 MNHEY, CDR2 SVGAGI. The CDR3 has 13 amino acids. V lost 4 bases and J lost 2, with 6 bases in between. In DNA, the CDR3 is TGTGCCAGCAGTTCCGTTGGCAATCAGCCCCAGCATTTT. Its translation: CASSSVGNQPQHF.

The V call is TRBV2, the J call TRBJ2-5, with D possibly matching TRBD2 (5 bases). V was trimmed by 6 bases and J by 5 bases, leaving 13 bases between them. Germline-derived CDR1 and CDR2 are SNHLY and FYNNEI. The CDR3 covers 13 residues. CDR3: CASRGTRFETQYF. As DNA, the CDR3 is TGTGCCAGCAGAGGTACTAGGTTCGAGACCCAGTACTTC. The whole variable domain, filled in from reference TRBV2 and TRBJ2-5, reads EPEVTQTPSHQVTQMGQEVILRCVPISNHLYFYWYRQILGQKVEFLVSFYNNEISEKSEIFDDQFSVERPDGSNFTLKIRSTKLEDSAMYFCASRGTRFETQYFGPGTRLLVL.

This clone was found a few times. V gene TRBV7-2 combines with J gene TRBJ2-7; 11 bases line up with TRBD1. The CDR3 loop spans 15 amino acids. With 0 bases clipped from V and 2 bases from J, the junction kept 0 bases outside the gene matches. Germline V gene sequence: CDR1 SGHTA, CDR2 FQGNSA. CDR3 DNA sequence: TGTGCCAGCAGCTTAGCGGGACAGGGGGCCTACGAGCAGTACTTC. Its translation: CASSLAGQGAYEQYF.

This clone was seen a single time. V usage is TRBV14 and J usage is TRBJ1-5, with no clear D. The germline V gene encodes CDR1 SGHDN and CDR2 FVKESK. The CDR3 extends over 13 amino acids. Trimming took off 3 bases at V and 4 bases at J, with 7 bases between the two ends. The CDR3 sequence is CASSHSSNQPQHF. The CDR3 bases are TGTGCCAGCAGCCATTCCAGTAATCAGCCCCAGCATTTT. The full variable domain, with the rest looked up from reference TRBV14 and TRBJ1-5, is EAGVTQFPSHSVIEKGQTVTLRCDPISGHDNLYWYRRVMGKEIKFLLHFVKESKQDESGMPNNRFLAERTGGTYSTLKVQPAELEDSGVYFCASSHSSNQPQHFGDGTRLSIL.

This rearrangement joins TRBV7-8 to TRBJ2-6, with 9 nucleotides matching TRBD2. CDR1 is SGHVS and CDR2 is FQNEAQ in the germline V gene. Trimming cost V 4 bases and J 0 bases; bases outside gene matches: 13. This CDR3 has 20 residues. This CDR3 reads CASSSTKAGGGISGANVLTF. The CDR3, as DNA: TGTGCCAGCAGCTCCACAAAGGCGGGAGGGGGAATCTCTGGGGCCAACGTCCTGACTTTC.

A single count supports this clone. The rearrangement uses TRBV7-8 and TRBJ1-1, with D uncertain. The CDR3 length is 13 residues. Trimming left V 7 bases short and J 6 bases short, with 15 bases between. Germline V lookup: CDR1 SGHVS, CDR2 FQNEAQ. This chain's CDR3 is CASTQGGRPEAFF. The CDR3 region has the DNA TGTGCCAGCACCCAAGGAGGGCGGCCTGAAGCTTTCTTT.

The chain joins TRBV27 to TRBJ2-7; tentatively, D is TRBD1 (5 bases). The CDR3 runs to 16 residues. Germline CDR1 and CDR2: MNHEY and SMNVEV (reference sequence). V was clipped by 0 bases and J by 0 bases, with 12 bases between them. The CDR3 reads CASSLSLDTISYEQYF. The CDR3 DNA follows: TGTGCCAGCAGTTTATCATTGGACACAATCTCCTACGAGCAGTACTTC.

This clone was seen a few times. The chain has TRBV5-6 and TRBJ1-2; D gene ambiguous. Trimming removed 5 bases at V and 4 bases at J, with 18 bases between. CDR3 length equals 15 residues. Germline V gene sequence: CDR1 SGHDT, CDR2 YYEEEE. CDR3 amino acids: CASSPDMGLSYGYTF. As DNA, the CDR3 is TGTGCCAGCAGTCCCGACATGGGTCTGAGCTATGGCTACACCTTC. Full variable domain (remainder filled in from reference TRBV5-6 and TRBJ1-2): DAGVTQSPTHLIKTRGQQVTLRCSPKSGHDTVSWYQQALGQGPQFIFQYYEEEERQRGNFPDRFSGHQFPNYSSELNVNALLLGDSALYLCASSPDMGLSYGYTFGSGTRLTVV.